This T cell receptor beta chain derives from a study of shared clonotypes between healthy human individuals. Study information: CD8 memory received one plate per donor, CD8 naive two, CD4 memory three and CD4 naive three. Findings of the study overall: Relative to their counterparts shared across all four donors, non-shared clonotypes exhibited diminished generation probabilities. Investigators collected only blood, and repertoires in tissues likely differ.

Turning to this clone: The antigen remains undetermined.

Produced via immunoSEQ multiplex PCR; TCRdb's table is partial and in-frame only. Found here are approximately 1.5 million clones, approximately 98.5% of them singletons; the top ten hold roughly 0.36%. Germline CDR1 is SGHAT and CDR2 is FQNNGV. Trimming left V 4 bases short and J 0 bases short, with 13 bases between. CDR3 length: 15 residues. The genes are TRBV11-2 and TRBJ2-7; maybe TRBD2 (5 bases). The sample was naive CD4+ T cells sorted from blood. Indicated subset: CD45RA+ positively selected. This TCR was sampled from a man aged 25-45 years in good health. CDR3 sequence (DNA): TGTGCCAGCAGCTCTGGACTGGCTAGCTCCTACGAGCAGTACTTC. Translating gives CASSSGLASSYEQYF.